These 14 T cell receptor beta chains came from one sample sequenced in a study of T cells in Graves' hyperthyroidism and ophthalmopathy (dated by TCRdb to between 2018 and 2021). The library was prepared using multiplex PCR. The instrument was an Illumina HiSeq 2000. TCR beta CDR3 regions were amplified from RNA transcripts. For the first round of RT-PCR on the TCR CDR3, the HTBI primer set was used together with the Qiagen OneStep RT-PCR kit. TCRdb took the public reads, trimmed them with fastp at Q25, ran MiXCR for clone calling and kept in-frame beta chains. When rows share a CDR3 protein, they turn into one entry using the most common DNA and genes. This sample lists some 760,000 distinct CDR3 sequences; 12% to 15% were detected once. The ten most abundant clones make up roughly 10% of the sample. Material: blood. These receptors came from a woman in her late teens or twenties with Graves' hyperthyroidism.

This clonotype was counted only a few times. The chain joins TRBV20-1 to TRBJ2-2, with 9 nucleotides matching TRBD1. The CDR3 consists of 16 residues. Germline V CDR1 and CDR2: DFQATT, SNEGSKA (reference sequence). The ends lost 0 bases at V and 5 bases at J; junction bases unmatched: 7. The CDR3 reads CSARDLKTGGTGELFF. The CDR3, as DNA: TGCAGTGCTAGAGATCTAAAGACAGGGGGGACCGGGGAGCTGTTTTTT.

This clonotype was detected many times. The chain has TRBV18 and TRBJ1-4; D remains unclear. The CDR3 loop spans 14 amino acids. V lost 3 bases and J 11 bases, leaving 16 bases between the germline ends. Germline-derived CDR1 and CDR2 are KGHSH and LQKENI. CDR3 nucleotides: TGTGCCAGCTCACCGGGGAATGTGGGGATGAAACTGTTTTTT. Translation gives CASSPGNVGMKLFF.

This clonotype was observed at least ten times. The rearrangement links TRBV3-1 to TRBJ2-7; D is unclear. The CDR3 has 14 amino acids. Germline V CDR1 and CDR2: LGHDT, YNNKEL (reference sequence). Trimming pared 6 bases from V and 1 base from J, leaving 13 bases between. Written as DNA, the CDR3 is TGTGCCAGCAGGAACACCCCTTCTTCCTACGAGCAGTACTTC. As protein: CASRNTPSSYEQYF.

There are many counts of this clonotype. V is TRBV3-1 and J is TRBJ2-2, with D uncertain. Germline V gives CDR1 LGHDT, CDR2 YNNKEL (reference sequence). This CDR3 has 11 amino acids. Trimming stripped 2 bases from V and 8 bases from J, with 3 bases between. The CDR3 sequence: CASSQLGELFF. CDR3 nucleotide sequence: TGTGCCAGCAGCCAATTAGGGGAGCTGTTTTTT.

This clonotype appeared a few times. This chain uses TRBV28 with TRBJ1-2; TRBD1 agrees at 7 bases. Trimming removed 6 bases from V and 8 bases from J; junction bases left unmatched: 21. Germline assignment: CDR1 MDHEN and CDR2 SYDVKM. The length of the CDR3 is 17 residues. As DNA, the CDR3 is TGTGCCAGCAGCGAACTGAGACGTTCGGGGGCCAGGGGGGGCTACACCTTC. Residues: CASSELRRSGARGGYTF.

Only a few counts were recorded for this clonotype. The V gene is TRBV20-1, the J gene TRBJ1-4, with a tentative D call TRBD1 (5 bases). The germline V and J ends were trimmed by 3 bases and 3 bases, with 14 bases remaining between them. This CDR3 comprises 15 residues. CDR1 is DFQATT and CDR2 is SNEGSKA in the germline V gene (reference sequence). The CDR3 sequence is CSASPVTAPNEKLFF. The CDR3 region has the DNA TGCAGTGCTAGCCCTGTGACAGCACCTAATGAAAAACTGTTTTTT.

Remarks on this clonotype: This may stem from a read error, because a much larger clone lies one nucleotide away. The rearrangement joins TRBV28 to TRBJ2-7; 10 bases line up with TRBD1. TRBJ2-1 explains the end of the DNA better; the J call may be wrong. Germline CDR1 is MDHEN and CDR2 is SYDVKM. CDR3 size: 15 residues. The CDR3 nucleotides read TGTGCCAGCAGTTTATTAGGGACAGGGGACTACGAGCAGTTCTTC. It codes for CASSLLGTGDYEQFF.

This clonotype was recorded a few times. The chain couples TRBV18 to TRBJ1-5; D remains ambiguous. The V end was cut by 2 bases, the J end by 6 bases, with 17 bases between. CDR3 length: 16 amino acids. Germline V lookup: CDR1 KGHSH, CDR2 LQKENI. CDR3 region: CASSPIKGLKTQPQHF. For the CDR3, the DNA is TGTGCCAGCTCACCAATCAAGGGTCTGAAGACTCAGCCCCAGCATTTT.

This chain joins TRBV6-2 or TRBV6-3 and TRBJ1-5; 9 nucleotides line up with TRBD1. With 3 bases clipped from V and 6 bases from J, the junction kept 9 bases outside the gene matches. Germline lookup yields CDR1 MNHEY and CDR2 SVGEGT. The CDR3 covers 16 residues. CDR3 loop: CASSYGQGFGSQPQHF. As DNA, the CDR3 is TGTGCCAGCAGTTATGGACAGGGGTTCGGGAGTCAGCCCCAGCATTTT.

This clonotype was picked up one time. V usage is TRBV14 and J usage is TRBJ2-2, with D perhaps matching TRBD1 (5 bases). The V gene's germline CDR1 is SGHDN and CDR2 FVKESK. CDR3 size: 15 residues. V lost 0 bases and J lost 5, with 10 bases in between. In DNA form, the CDR3 reads TGTGCCAGCAGCCAAGAAAGCAGGGTAACCGGGGAGCTGTTTTTT. Its translation: CASSQESRVTGELFF.

This clonotype has at least ten counts. This chain connects TRBV6-1 to TRBJ2-4; TRBD2 matches at 7 bases. J lost 5 bases, V lost 5 bases, and 9 bases had no gene match. There are 15 residues in the CDR3. CDR1 MNHNS and CDR2 SASEGT come from the germline V gene. This chain's CDR3 is CASSPGWSGENIQYF. CDR3 coding DNA: TGTGCCAGCAGTCCTGGTTGGAGCGGGGAAAACATTCAGTACTTC.

The chain employs TRBV20-1 and TRBJ2-1, with D possibly TRBD2 on 6 matching bases. With 3 bases removed from V and 0 bases from J, the gap between germline ends came to 15 bases. Germline assignment: CDR1 DFQATT and CDR2 SNEGSKA (reference sequence). The CDR3 is 16 residues long. The CDR3 loop is CSARTLASASYNEQFF. CDR3 nucleotide sequence: TGCAGTGCTAGGACGTTGGCTAGCGCCTCCTACAATGAGCAGTTCTTC.

The CDR3 loop is CASSLSGQRSSYEQYF. The CDR3 DNA sequence: TGTGCCAGCAGTTTATCGGGACAGAGAAGCTCCTACGAGCAGTACTTC. This chain connects TRBV27 to TRBJ2-7, with 7 bases matching TRBD1. J gave up 0 bases and V 0 bases, and 5 bases lay outside the gene matches. Germline V gene lookup returns CDR1 MNHEY and CDR2 SMNVEV (reference sequence). The CDR3 is 16 residues long.

For this clonotype: It may be a read error: a sequence one base away is much more abundant. The rearrangement links TRBV20-1 to TRBJ2-3, with TRBD2 as a possible D gene (6 bases). This CDR3 region has 13 residues. The germline V gene encodes CDR1 DFQATT and CDR2 SNEGSKA (reference sequence). The V and J ends lost 8 bases and 2 bases respectively, with 14 bases between them. The CDR3 DNA follows: TGCAGTCCAGCTAGCGACCACACAGATACGCAGTATTTT. As protein: CSPASDHTDTQYF.